The T cell receptor beta chain under discussion was sequenced for a study of blood T cell repertoires in COVID-19. TCRdb's copy holds only in-frame clones and misses some; the assay was immunoSEQ multiplex PCR. The data show roughly 190,000 clones, 80% to 90% seen once. This clone came up a few times. The CDR3 loop spans 18 amino acids. Per germline, CDR1 MNHEY and CDR2 SMNVEV (reference sequence). Between the trimmed V and J ends, which lost 4 bases and 3 bases, there was a span of 19 bases. The chain joins TRBV27 to TRBJ2-6, with D possibly TRBD1 on 7 matching bases. This receptor was obtained from a middle-aged man who had recovered from COVID-19. The sequencing input was PBMCs or T cells enriched from blood (not recorded which). The DNA of the CDR3 is TGTGCCAGCAGTTCCGCAGGGGGGAAGAGTGGTGGGGCCAACGTCCTGACTTTC. Amino acid sequence: CASSSAGGKSGGANVLTF.